This T cell receptor (beta chain) originates from a study of blood T cells in healthy people across ages. Study summary: Capture by template switching was about one barcoded beta molecule per two T cells. Study observations and caveats: CMV status of donors was not determined, possibly confounding expanded clonotype changes. Aged donors had fewer naive CD4+ cells and lower diversity than long-lived donors.

As regards this clonotype: What it binds is unknown.

Samples each yielded at least 5 micrograms of total RNA. The CDR3 length is 14 residues. Germline trimming cut 5 bases from V and 7 bases from J; bases unmatched to any gene: 4. The use of a sample-barcoded 5' primer and a J-beta primer mix characterized a second PCR of about 7 to 12 cycles. MiXCR, run by TCRdb on the 5' RACE reads, gives a single entry per CDR3 protein. The data hold roughly 680,000 distinct CDR3 sequences, with roughly 21% observed a single time. Material: blood. The V and J genes are TRBV12-3 or TRBV12-4 and TRBJ2-7; 14 nucleotides align to TRBD2. The TCR was taken from a man in his 70s in good health. The DNA of the CDR3 is TGTGCCAGCAGTGAATGGACTAGCGGGAGGGAGCAGTACTTC. Its protein product is CASSEWTSGREQYF.